The clone carrying this T cell receptor beta chain has a count of ten or more. Time point noted: patch test 1, 2 weeks after DPC sensitization. As for treatment: therapeutic diphenylcyclopropenone sensitization with weekly scalp DPC. Unfractionated whole blood yielded the extracted total RNA. TCRdb re-derived calls from the RACE reads in MiXCR, one entry per CDR3 protein. The data show 370,000 or so distinct CDR3 sequences, 4% to 5.5% seen once. The sample comes from a study of human T cells and chemical hapten exposure. This sequence originates from a woman in her fifties or sixties with alopecia areata. Some clones in this sample may be carry-over from other donors' samples. The specimen comprised whole blood, sampled in connection with sensitization to the hapten diphenylcyclopropenone (DPC).

This CDR3 reads CSVDGQRPYEQYF. The CDR3 bases are TGCAGCGTTGACGGACAGCGACCCTACGAGCAGTACTTC. This sequence joins TRBV29-1 and TRBJ2-7; D is possibly TRBD1 (6 bases). Trimming cost V 3 bases and J 2 bases, with 11 bases left between them. The CDR3 sequence is 13 residues long. Germline V gene data show CDR1 as SQVTM and CDR2 as ANQGSEA.